This T cell receptor (beta chain) was found in a study of shared clonotypes between healthy human individuals. General study results and limits: Sampling involved blood alone; tissue repertoires likely differ. Across a handful of donors, naive CD4 shared about 5%, naive CD8 more than 3%, memory CD4 approximately 2.5%, memory CD8 about 0.38%.

Clones were sequenced by immunoSEQ multiplex PCR, and TCRdb holds only the in-frame ones, with some missing. Here the sample spans approximately 95,000 clones, around 67% being singletons. V trimming: 2 bases; J trimming: 7 bases; junction bases outside the gene matches: 4. Germline lookup yields CDR1 MGHRA and CDR2 YSYEKL. The CDR3 totals 15 residues. For this clone: The antigen is undetermined.

Sequencing was carried out using memory CD8+ T cells sorted from blood. Subset here: CD45RO+ cells pooled with CCR7-negative TemRA cells. J is TRBJ2-2 and V is TRBV4-1; 10 nucleotides align to TRBD1. The clonotype comes from a man aged 25-45 years in good health. CDR3 region: CASSQPGQGGGELFF. For the CDR3, the DNA is TGCGCCAGCAGCCAACCAGGACAGGGGGGCGGGGAGCTGTTTTTT.